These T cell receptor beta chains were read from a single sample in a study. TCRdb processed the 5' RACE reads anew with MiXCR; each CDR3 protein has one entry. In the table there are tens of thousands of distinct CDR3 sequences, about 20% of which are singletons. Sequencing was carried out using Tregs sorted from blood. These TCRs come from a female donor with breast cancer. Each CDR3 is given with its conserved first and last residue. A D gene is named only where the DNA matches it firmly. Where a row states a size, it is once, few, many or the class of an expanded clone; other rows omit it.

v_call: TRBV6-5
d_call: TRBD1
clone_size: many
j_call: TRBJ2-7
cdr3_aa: CASSPGQGTGEQYF
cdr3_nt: TGTGCCAGCAGTCCCGGACAGGGTACGGGAGAGCAGTACTTC

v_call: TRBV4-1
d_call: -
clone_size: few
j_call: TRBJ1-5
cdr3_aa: CASSQEGPDQPQHF
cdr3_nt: TGCGCCAGCAGCCAGGAGGGACCGGATCAGCCCCAGCATTTT

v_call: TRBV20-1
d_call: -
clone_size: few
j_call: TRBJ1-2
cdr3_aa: CSASARIGTGPHYGYTF
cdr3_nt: TGCAGTGCTAGTGCCCGGATTGGGACGGGACCGCACTATGGCTACACCTTC

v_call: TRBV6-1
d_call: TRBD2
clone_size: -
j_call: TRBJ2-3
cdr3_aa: CASAPLGLAGAVADTQYF
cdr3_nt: TGTGCCAGCGCTCCACTCGGACTAGCGGGAGCGGTAGCAGATACGCAGTATTTT

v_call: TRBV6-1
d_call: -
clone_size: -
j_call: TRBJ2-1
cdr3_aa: CASSDPGRDEQFF
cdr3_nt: TGTGCCAGCAGTGACCCGGGGCGGGATGAGCAGTTCTTC

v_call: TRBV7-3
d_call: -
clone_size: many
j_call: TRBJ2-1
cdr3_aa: CASSLVSSSYNEQFF
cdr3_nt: TGTGCCAGCAGCTTAGTATCTAGCTCCTACAATGAGCAGTTCTTC

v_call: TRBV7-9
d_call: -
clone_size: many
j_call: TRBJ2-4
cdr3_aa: CASSPPTEHIQYF
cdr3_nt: TGTGCCAGCAGCCCACCCACGGAGCACATTCAGTACTTC

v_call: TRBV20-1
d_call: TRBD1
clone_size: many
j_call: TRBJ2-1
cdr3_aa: CSAPVTGSSYNEQFF
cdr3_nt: TGCAGTGCCCCTGTGACAGGGAGCTCCTACAATGAGCAGTTCTTC

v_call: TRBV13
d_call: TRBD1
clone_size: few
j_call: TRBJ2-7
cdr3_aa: CASSSPRDRGRTYEQYF
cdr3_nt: TGTGCCAGCAGCTCGCCCAGGGACAGGGGTCGGACCTACGAGCAGTACTTC

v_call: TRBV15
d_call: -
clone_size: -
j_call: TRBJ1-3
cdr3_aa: CATSRWGGDGDTIYF
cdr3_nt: TGTGCCACCAGCAGATGGGGGGGTGACGGAGACACCATATATTTT

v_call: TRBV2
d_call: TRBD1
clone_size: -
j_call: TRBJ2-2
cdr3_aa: CASLKQGTGELFF
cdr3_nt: TGTGCCAGCCTAAAACAGGGGACCGGGGAGCTGTTTTTT

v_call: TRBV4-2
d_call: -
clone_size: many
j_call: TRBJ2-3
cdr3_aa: CASSQDSSPDTQYF
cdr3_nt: TGTGCCAGCAGCCAAGATTCCTCTCCAGATACGCAGTATTTT

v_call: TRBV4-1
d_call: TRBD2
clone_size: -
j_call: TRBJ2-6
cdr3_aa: CASSQLPLAGGFGANVLTF
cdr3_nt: TGCGCCAGCAGCCAGCTGCCTCTAGCGGGAGGATTTGGGGCCAACGTCCTGACTTTC

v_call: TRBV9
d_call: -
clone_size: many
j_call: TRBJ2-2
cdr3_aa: CASSEKGPVHTGELFF
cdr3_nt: TGTGCCAGCAGCGAAAAGGGACCCGTCCACACCGGGGAGCTGTTTTTT

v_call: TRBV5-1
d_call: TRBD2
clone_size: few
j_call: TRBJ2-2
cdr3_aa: CASRSRDYNTGELFF
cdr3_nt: TGCGCCAGCCGATCCCGGGACTACAACACCGGGGAGCTGTTTTTT

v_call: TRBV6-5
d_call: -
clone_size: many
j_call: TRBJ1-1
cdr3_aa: CASRNSGTSAFF
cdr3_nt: TGTGCCAGTCGGAACTCCGGGACGTCAGCTTTCTTT

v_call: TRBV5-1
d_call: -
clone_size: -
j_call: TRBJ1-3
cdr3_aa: CASSQGTGNTIYF
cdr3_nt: TGCGCCAGCAGCCAGGGAACTGGAAACACCATATATTTT

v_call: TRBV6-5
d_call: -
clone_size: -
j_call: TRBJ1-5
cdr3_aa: CASSTRWQANQPQHF
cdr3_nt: TGTGCCAGCAGTACCCGATGGCAGGCGAATCAGCCCCAGCATTTT

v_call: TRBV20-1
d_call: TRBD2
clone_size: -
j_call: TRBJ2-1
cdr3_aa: CSARAGGLAVRYNEQFF
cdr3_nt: TGCAGTGCTAGAGCTGGGGGACTAGCGGTTCGATACAATGAGCAGTTCTTC

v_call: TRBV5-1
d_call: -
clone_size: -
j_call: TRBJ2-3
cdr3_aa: CASSFRGAHTDTQYF
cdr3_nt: TGCGCCAGCAGCTTCAGGGGTGCCCACACAGATACGCAGTATTTT

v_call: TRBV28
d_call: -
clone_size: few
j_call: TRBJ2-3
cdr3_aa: CASSYYAGPKDTQYF
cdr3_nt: TGTGCCAGCAGTTATTACGCGGGTCCTAAGGATACGCAGTATTTT

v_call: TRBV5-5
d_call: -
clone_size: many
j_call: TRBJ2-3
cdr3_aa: CASSLERDTQYF
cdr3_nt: TGTGCCAGCAGCTTGGAACGAGATACGCAGTATTTT

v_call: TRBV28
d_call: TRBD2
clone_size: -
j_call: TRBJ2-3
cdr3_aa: CASSSPGGRAQGAQYF
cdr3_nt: TGTGCCAGCAGTTCCCCTGGCGGGAGGGCCCAAGGTGCGCAGTATTTT

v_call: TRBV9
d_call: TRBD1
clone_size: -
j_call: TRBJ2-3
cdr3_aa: CASTRTGVSTDTRYF
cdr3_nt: TGTGCCAGCACCCGGACAGGGGTTAGCACAGATACGCGGTATTTT

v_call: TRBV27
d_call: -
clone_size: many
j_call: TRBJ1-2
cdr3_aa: CASSPSVAANYGYTF
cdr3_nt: TGTGCCAGCAGTCCGTCAGTCGCAGCTAACTATGGCTACACCTTC

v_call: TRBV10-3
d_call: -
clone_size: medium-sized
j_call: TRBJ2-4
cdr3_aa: CAISESGAIQYF
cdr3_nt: TGTGCCATCAGTGAGTCGGGAGCCATTCAGTACTTC

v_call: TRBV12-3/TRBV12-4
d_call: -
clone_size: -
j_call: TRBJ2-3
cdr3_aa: CASSQGTLSPFF
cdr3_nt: TGTGCCAGCAGTCAAGGGACGCTCTCCCCTTTTTTT

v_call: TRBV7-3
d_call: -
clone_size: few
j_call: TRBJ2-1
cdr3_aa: CASSLPHARGSYNEQFF
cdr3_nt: TGTGCCAGCAGCTTACCCCATGCAAGAGGCTCCTACAATGAGCAGTTCTTC